A single T cell receptor beta chain is shown here with its context. TCRdb's copy holds only in-frame clones and misses some; the assay was immunoSEQ multiplex PCR. There are around 56,000 clones in the sample; roughly four fifths occur only once, and over 15% lies in the top ten. Looked up from germline, CDR1 is MGHRA and CDR2 is YSYEKL. This CDR3 region has 17 residues. Losses at the gene ends were 0 bases for V and 4 bases for J; bases not matched to a gene: 8. The sample comes from a study of radiotherapy plus CTLA-4 blockade in lung cancer. This TCR was recovered from a human donor with non-small cell lung cancer who had a complete response to radiotherapy plus ipilimumab. The chain couples TRBV4-1 to TRBJ2-2; 7 bases are a match to TRBD1. The input for sequencing was peripheral blood, taken from a patient treated with radiotherapy plus ipilimumab. The CDR3 nucleotides read TGCGCCAGCAGCCAAGATAAGAAGACAGGGAGCACCGGGGAGCTGTTTTTT. It encodes CASSQDKKTGSTGELFF.